This T cell receptor (beta chain) was recorded in a study of PD-L1 blockade in urothelial cancer. The wider study: Patients previously received 0 to 3 chemotherapy regimens. Median T cell yield from blood was about 130,000. Blood underwent analysis 3 weeks (second dose) and 6 weeks after treatment began.

V lost 5 bases, J lost 2 bases, and 6 bases stayed unmatched. Germline V CDR1 and CDR2: SEHNR, FQNEAQ (reference sequence). The CDR3 sequence is 14 residues long. The templates were synthetic TCR analogs, and they were spiked into each PCR. Clones were read by immunoSEQ multiplex PCR, and TCRdb kept only the in-frame ones, dropping some. The table shows 35,000 to 45,000 clones, with approximately 90% occurring only once. A single count supports this clone. Time point here: pretreatment peripheral blood. Source: PBMCs, taken around atezolizumab (anti-PD-L1) treatment. The chain combines TRBV7-9 with TRBJ2-7; 7 nucleotides match TRBD2. The TCR sequence derives from a donor over 35 with urothelial cancer. The CDR3 bases are TGTGCCAGCAGCCCTACTAGCGTCGCCTACGAGCAGTACTTC. Translation gives CASSPTSVAYEQYF.